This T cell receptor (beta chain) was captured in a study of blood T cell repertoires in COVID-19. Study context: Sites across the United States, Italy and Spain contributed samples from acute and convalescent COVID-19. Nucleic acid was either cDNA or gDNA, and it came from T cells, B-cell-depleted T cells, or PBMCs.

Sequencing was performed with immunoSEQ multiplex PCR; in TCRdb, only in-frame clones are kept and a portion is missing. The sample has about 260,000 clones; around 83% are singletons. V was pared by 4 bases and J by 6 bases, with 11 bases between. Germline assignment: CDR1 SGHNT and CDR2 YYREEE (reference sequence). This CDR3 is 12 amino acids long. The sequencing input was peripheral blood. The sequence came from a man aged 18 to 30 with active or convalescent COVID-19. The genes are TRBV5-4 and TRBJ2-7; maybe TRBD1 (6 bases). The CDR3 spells CASSTQGREQYF. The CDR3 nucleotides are TGTGCCAGCAGCACACAGGGACGCGAGCAGTACTTC.